This T cell receptor beta chain was recovered during a study of blood T cell repertoires in COVID-19. Study-level background: From T cells, B-cell-depleted T cells, or PBMCs came the material, which was cDNA or gDNA.

Measured with immunoSEQ multiplex PCR; TCRdb has only the in-frame clones, and not every one. The table shows roughly 200,000 clones, with about nine tenths occurring only once. Categorization into cohorts depended on clinical history that participants reported. Trimming cost V 7 bases and J 4 bases, with 13 bases left between them. Per the germline V gene, CDR1 is MNHNY and CDR2 is SVGAGI (reference sequence). CDR3 length: 13 residues. The chain is built from TRBV6-6 and TRBJ1-1; D gene ambiguous. This receptor was taken from a man aged 25-40 years in a cohort exposed to, infected with or recovered from COVID-19 (not recorded which). What was sequenced was PBMCs or T cells enriched from blood (not recorded which). Here the CDR3 reads CASTLAIGTEAFF. DNA of the CDR3: TGTGCCAGCACCTTAGCGATCGGCACTGAAGCTTTCTTT.